Following are 28 T cell receptor beta chains from one sample sequenced in a study of PD-1 blockade in mismatch repair-deficient tumors. Clones were sequenced by immunoSEQ multiplex PCR, and TCRdb holds only the in-frame ones, with some missing. Of some 130,000 clones listed, around nine tenths are singletons. The material was peripheral blood, obtained approximately 71 weeks after starting pembrolizumab. All receptors derive from an adult with mismatch repair-deficient cancer.

V is TRBV11-2 and J is TRBJ2-3, with D possibly TRBD1 on 6 matching bases. V lost 3 bases and J lost 1, with 17 bases in between. Germline lookup yields CDR1 SGHAT and CDR2 FQNNGV. The CDR3 consists of 17 residues. The CDR3 region is CASSFDLPGQRTDTQYF. CDR3 sequence (DNA): TGTGCCAGCAGCTTTGACCTTCCGGGACAACGCACAGATACGCAGTATTTT.

CDR3 nucleotide sequence: TGTGCCAGCAGTTACTCTACGGGTAGCTCCTACAATGAGCAGTTCTTC. As protein: CASSYSTGSSYNEQFF. The genes are TRBV6-5 and TRBJ2-1; no firm D call. Trimming left V 0 bases short and J 0 bases short, with 9 bases between. This CDR3 comprises 16 residues. Germline assignment: CDR1 MNHEY and CDR2 SVGAGI.

The chain employs TRBV7-9 and TRBJ2-1; D unclear. This CDR3 is built from 16 residues. Deletions cut 10 bases from V and 0 bases from J, with 19 bases between. Germline V gene sequence: CDR1 SEHNR, CDR2 FQNEAQ (reference sequence). The CDR3 DNA follows: TGTGCCACTACACCCCCAGCTCAAAGCTCCTACAATGAGCAGTTCTTC. Translation: CATTPPAQSSYNEQFF.

V usage is TRBV14 and J usage is TRBJ2-1; 14 bases agree with TRBD2. This CDR3 region has 16 residues. Losses at the gene ends were 4 bases for V and 4 bases for J; bases not matched to a gene: 3. CDR1 is SGHDN, CDR2 FVKESK, per germline. CDR3 loop: CASSRGTSGSYNEQFF. CDR3 DNA: TGTGCCAGCAGCCGAGGGACTAGCGGGAGTTACAATGAGCAGTTCTTC.

The gene calls are TRBV27 and TRBJ2-5, with D possibly matching TRBD2 (5 bases). CDR3 length: 17 residues. Germline V gene sequence: CDR1 MNHEY, CDR2 SMNVEV (reference sequence). V lost 4 bases and J 2 bases, leaving 20 bases between the germline ends. In DNA, the CDR3 is TGTGCCAGCAGTTCATACCCACGAGCGGAGGTACAAGAGACCCAGTACTTC. Its translation is CASSSYPRAEVQETQYF.

J is TRBJ1-2 and V is TRBV29-1; no firm D call. The CDR3 length is 18 residues. The germline gives CDR1 SQVTM, CDR2 ANQGSEA. V was pared by 3 bases and J by 2 bases, with 25 bases between. The CDR3 region is CSVDVRLARGFGNYGYTF. CDR3 nucleotides: TGCAGCGTTGATGTGCGGTTAGCGAGAGGGTTCGGAAACTATGGCTACACCTTC.

V gene TRBV4-3 combines with J gene TRBJ2-5; 8 bases agree with TRBD2. V lost 3 bases, J lost 5 bases, and 8 bases stayed unmatched. CDR1 and CDR2 (germline): LGHNA, YSLEER. CDR3 size: 15 residues. The CDR3 here is CASSHGSGLAETQYF. CDR3 bases: TGCGCCAGCAGCCATGGGTCAGGACTAGCTGAGACCCAGTACTTC.

This rearrangement joins TRBV19 to TRBJ1-2; D call uncertain. The V gene lost 5 bases and the J gene lost 4 bases, with 14 bases spanning the gap. Germline CDR1 is LNHDA and CDR2 is SQIVND (reference sequence). The CDR3 spans 14 residues. CDR3 sequence reads: CASSWEGTFYGYTF. The CDR3 DNA is TGTGCCAGTAGTTGGGAGGGAACCTTCTATGGCTACACCTTC.

The chain recombines TRBV4-3 with TRBJ2-2; D gene unclear. Trimming stripped 0 bases from V and 1 base from J, with 9 bases between. The CDR3 has 16 residues. Germline V gives CDR1 LGHNA, CDR2 YSLEER. CDR3 DNA: TGCGCCAGCAGCCAAGAAGGGTCGGGGAACACCGGGGAGCTGTTTTTT. Its protein product is CASSQEGSGNTGELFF.

The genes are TRBV6-6 and TRBJ2-1; 7 nucleotides align to TRBD1. With 5 bases clipped from V and 5 bases from J, the junction kept 12 bases outside the gene matches. Germline CDR1 reads MNHNY; CDR2 reads SVGAGI (reference sequence). CDR3 length: 16 residues. CDR3 bases: TGTGCCAGCAGTAGGGAACAGGGGTGGTCGGACAATGAGCAGTTCTTC. The encoded protein is CASSREQGWSDNEQFF.

CDR3 in DNA: TGTGCCAGCAAGTCCGGGACAGGAGTTAACGAGCAGTACTTC. Its protein product is CASKSGTGVNEQYF. The rearrangement uses TRBV5-5 and TRBJ2-7; 8 positions match TRBD1. Germline trimming cut 6 bases from V and 5 bases from J; bases unmatched to any gene: 10. CDR1 is SGHKS and CDR2 is YYEKEE in the germline V gene (reference sequence). This CDR3 is built from 14 residues.

The chain recombines TRBV9 with TRBJ2-5, with D perhaps matching TRBD2 (5 bases). V was clipped by 3 bases and J by 5 bases, with 14 bases between them. Germline V lookup: CDR1 SGDLS, CDR2 YYNGEE. The CDR3 is made up of 14 amino acids. The CDR3 DNA is TGTGCCAGCAGCGCCACCATAGCGCCTGAGACCCAGTACTTC. Its translation is CASSATIAPETQYF. Variable domain in full (rest from reference TRBV9 and TRBJ2-5): DSGVTQTPKHLITATGQRVTLRCSPRSGDLSVYWYQQSLDQGLQFLIQYYNGEERAKGNILERFSAQQFPDLHSELNLSSLELGDSALYFCASSATIAPETQYFGPGTRLLVL.

The chain is built from TRBV5-6 and TRBJ1-5; D remains ambiguous. Trimming removed 3 bases at V and 5 bases at J, with 9 bases between. The germline V gene encodes CDR1 SGHDT and CDR2 YYEEEE. There are 13 residues in the CDR3. CDR3 sequence (DNA): TGTGCCAGCAGCTCAAACCCAGATCAGCCCCAGCATTTT. This encodes CASSSNPDQPQHF.

The chain has TRBV7-9 and TRBJ2-2; possible D gene TRBD2, 6 bases. Trimming took 4 bases from V and 3 from J, leaving 12 bases between them. There are 15 residues in the CDR3. In germline, CDR1 is SEHNR, CDR2 FQNEAQ (reference sequence). The CDR3 spells CASSSKGGDTGELFF. The CDR3 nucleotides read TGTGCCAGCAGCTCGAAGGGAGGAGACACCGGGGAGCTGTTTTTT.

The chain has TRBV4-1 and TRBJ2-7; TRBD2 aligns across 7 bases. The CDR3 loop spans 19 amino acids. With V trimmed by 3 bases and J by 4 bases, 21 bases remained unmatched. CDR1 is MGHRA and CDR2 is YSYEKL in the germline V gene. CDR3 nucleotides: TGCGCCAGCAGCCATGCCAAGGGCGGGAGAGGAGGTCCAGGGTACGAGCAGTACTTC. Translating gives CASSHAKGGRGGPGYEQYF.

This clone was recorded many times. The J gene is TRBJ2-7, the V gene TRBV4-2; 7 nucleotides line up with TRBD2. This CDR3 comprises 15 residues. Trimming at V came to 0 bases and at J to 0 bases, leaving 2 bases not matched to a gene. The germline V gene has CDR1 LGHNA and CDR2 YNFKEQ. The CDR3 loop is CASSQEGGSSYEQYF. The CDR3, as DNA: TGTGCCAGCAGCCAAGAAGGCGGGAGCTCCTACGAGCAGTACTTC.

V gene TRBV5-1 combines with J gene TRBJ2-3; TRBD2 matches 10 bases. In germline, CDR1 is SGHRS, CDR2 YFSETQ. J lost 4 bases, V lost 4 bases, and 6 bases had no gene match. The CDR3 sequence is 15 residues long. The CDR3 sequence is CASSPGLAAADTQYF. CDR3 sequence (DNA): TGCGCCAGCAGCCCCGGACTAGCGGCGGCAGATACGCAGTATTTT. Together with reference TRBV5-1 and TRBJ2-3, the CDR3 gives the full variable domain: KAGVTQTPRYLIKTRGQQVTLSCSPISGHRSVSWYQQTPGQGLQFLFEYFSETQRNKGNFPGRFSGRQFSNSRSEMNVSTLELGDSALYLCASSPGLAAADTQYFGPGTRLTVL.

V usage is TRBV5-1 and J usage is TRBJ2-1, with TRBD2 identical over 7 bases. This CDR3 contains 15 residues. Trimming at V came to 5 bases and at J to 6 bases, leaving 11 bases not matched to a gene. Germline V gene lookup returns CDR1 SGHRS and CDR2 YFSETQ. CDR3 nucleotide sequence: TGCGCCAGCAGGGTGACCTCTACTAGCGTCAATGAGCAGTTCTTC. Its translation is CASRVTSTSVNEQFF.

The V gene is TRBV4-1, the J gene TRBJ2-1; no clear D. The germline CDR1 and CDR2 sequences are MGHRA and YSYEKL. This CDR3 is built from 13 residues. The V end was cut by 2 bases, the J end by 4 bases, with 6 bases between. The CDR3 sequence: CASSQSPYNEQFF. The CDR3 region has the DNA TGCGCCAGCAGCCAATCCCCATACAATGAGCAGTTCTTC.

This clone was recorded only once. At one end the junction does not follow the germline gene, possibly because of a read error. The CDR3 region is CASSARDSGNTIYF. In DNA, the CDR3 is TGTGCCAGCAGTGCAAGAGACTCTGGAAACACCATATATTTT. The rearrangement joins TRBV10-3 to TRBJ1-3, with D unresolved. CDR1 is ENHRY, CDR2 SYGVKD, per germline. This CDR3 spans 14 amino acids.

The J gene is TRBJ2-7, the V gene TRBV28; D assignment may be TRBD1 or TRBD2 (5 bases each). With 7 bases removed from V and 5 bases from J, the gap between germline ends came to 18 bases. CDR3 length equals 14 residues. Germline CDR1 reads MDHEN; CDR2 reads SYDVKM. The CDR3: CASIGTPMANEQYF. The CDR3, as DNA: TGTGCCAGCATCGGGACGCCAATGGCCAACGAGCAGTACTTC.

This chain connects TRBV7-9 to TRBJ2-5, with TRBD2 matching 13 bases. The length of the CDR3 is 17 residues. Germline trimming cut 5 bases from V and 4 bases from J; bases unmatched to any gene: 10. Germline values: CDR1 SEHNR, CDR2 FQNEAQ (reference sequence). The CDR3 loop reads CASSTPRLAGGRETQYF. In DNA, the CDR3 is TGTGCCAGCAGCACCCCCCGACTAGCGGGGGGCAGAGAGACCCAGTACTTC. Complete variable domain (other parts from reference TRBV7-9 and TRBJ2-5): DTGVSQNPRHKITKRGQNVTFRCDPISEHNRLYWYRQTLGQGPEFLTYFQNEAQLEKSRLLSDRFSAERPKGSFSTLEIQRTEQGDSAMYLCASSTPRLAGGRETQYFGPGTRLLVL.

The V call is TRBV25-1, the J call TRBJ1-2, with TRBD1 identical over 10 bases. V trimming: 3 bases; J trimming: 3 bases; junction bases outside the gene matches: 4. The germline V gene has CDR1 MGHDK and CDR2 SYGVNS. This CDR3 has 15 residues. The CDR3 DNA reads as TGTGCCAGCAGTGATGAAGGACAGGGGGACTATGGCTACACCTTC. Its protein product is CASSDEGQGDYGYTF.

J is TRBJ2-1 and V is TRBV4-1; 7 bases map to TRBD2. The CDR3 contains 15 residues. Germline assignment: CDR1 MGHRA and CDR2 YSYEKL. V shed 1 base, J shed 9 bases, and the junction held 9 bases outside the gene matches. The DNA for the CDR3 is TGCGCCAGCAGCCAAGTGGCGGGAGCCGGGTCTGAGCAGTTCTTC. Translated, it gives CASSQVAGAGSEQFF.

V and J are TRBV7-2 and TRBJ1-2, with a possible D match to TRBD1 (6 bases). Germline CDR1 reads SGHTA; CDR2 reads FQGNSA. Deletions cut 5 bases from V and 3 bases from J, with 10 bases between. CDR3 length equals 13 residues. This CDR3 reads CASSPTGDYGYTF. The CDR3 nucleotides read TGTGCCAGCAGCCCGACAGGAGACTATGGCTACACCTTC.

The genes are TRBV27 and TRBJ2-1, with 9 bases matching TRBD2. The CDR3 loop spans 14 amino acids. Losses at the gene ends were 5 bases for V and 7 bases for J; bases not matched to a gene: 6. Looked up from germline, CDR1 is MNHEY and CDR2 is SMNVEV (reference sequence). CDR3 bases: TGTGCCAGCAGTCCTCTTCTAGCGGGAAATGAGCAGTTCTTC. Protein product: CASSPLLAGNEQFF.

The chain combines TRBV7-6 with TRBJ1-5, with no clear D. Trimming took 5 bases from V and 4 from J, leaving 9 bases between them. Germline assignment: CDR1 SGHVS and CDR2 FNYEAQ. CDR3 length: 13 residues. DNA for the CDR3: TGTGCCAGCAGCAATACATTTAATCAGCCCCAGCATTTT. Translated: CASSNTFNQPQHF.

This clone was observed a handful of times. The V call is TRBV28, the J call TRBJ2-7; D gene ambiguous. The V and J ends lost 3 bases and 2 bases respectively, with 8 bases between them. The CDR3 length is 13 residues. Germline V CDR1 and CDR2: MDHEN, SYDVKM. The CDR3 sequence is CASSFRLPYEQYF. In DNA, the CDR3 is TGTGCCAGCAGTTTCCGCCTCCCCTACGAGCAGTACTTC.